Listed below are T cell receptor beta chains from one sample, sequenced in a study of blood T cell repertoires in COVID-19. Sequencing used immunoSEQ multiplex PCR; TCRdb keeps in-frame clones, though not all of them. The sample includes almost 55,000 clones, about nine tenths of them seen just once. Material: peripheral blood. Receptor source: a human donor in a cohort sampled during active COVID-19. The CDR3 runs from the conserved cysteine through the conserved F or W. Fields, in order: clone size, J gene, V gene, D gene, CDR3 protein, CDR3 DNA. A D gene is named only where the DNA matches it firmly. Rows may omit the clone size; those that give it use once, few, many or a size class.

clone size: NA; J gene: TRBJ1-1; V gene: TRBV10-2; D gene: NA; CDR3 protein: CASSVGRSSRMNTEAFF; CDR3 DNA: TGCGCCAGCAGTGTCGGGAGGTCTTCTCGAATGAACACTGAAGCTTTCTTT
clone size: NA; J gene: TRBJ2-1; V gene: TRBV29-1; D gene: NA; CDR3 protein: CSVDWGDEQFF; CDR3 DNA: TGCAGCGTTGACTGGGGAGATGAGCAGTTCTTC
clone size: NA; J gene: TRBJ2-7; V gene: TRBV6-5; D gene: TRBD1; CDR3 protein: CASSYPGTGKQYF; CDR3 DNA: TGTGCCAGCAGTTACCCGGGGACAGGGAAGCAGTACTTC
clone size: NA; J gene: TRBJ2-3; V gene: TRBV2; D gene: NA; CDR3 protein: CASSEWATDTQYF; CDR3 DNA: TGTGCCAGCAGTGAATGGGCTACCGATACGCAGTATTTT
clone size: NA; J gene: TRBJ1-2; V gene: TRBV7-2; D gene: NA; CDR3 protein: CASSLGQIYGYTF; CDR3 DNA: TGTGCCAGCAGCTTAGGTCAGATCTATGGCTACACCTTC
clone size: NA; J gene: TRBJ2-7; V gene: TRBV7-9; D gene: NA; CDR3 protein: CASSRDTSYEQYF; CDR3 DNA: TGTGCCAGCAGCCGGGACACCTCCTACGAGCAGTACTTC
clone size: NA; J gene: TRBJ2-2; V gene: TRBV15; D gene: NA; CDR3 protein: CATSREAMNTGELFF; CDR3 DNA: TGTGCCACCAGCAGAGAGGCAATGAACACCGGGGAGCTGTTTTTT
clone size: NA; J gene: TRBJ2-1; V gene: TRBV28; D gene: NA; CDR3 protein: CASSLPRTRAHEQFF; CDR3 DNA: TGTGCCAGCAGCCTTCCCCGGACAAGGGCCCATGAGCAGTTCTTC
clone size: NA; J gene: TRBJ1-5; V gene: TRBV6-6; D gene: NA; CDR3 protein: CASSSFRNQPQHF; CDR3 DNA: TGTGCCAGCAGTTCATTTCGCAATCAGCCCCAGCATTTT
clone size: NA; J gene: TRBJ2-7; V gene: TRBV2; D gene: TRBD1; CDR3 protein: CASSGQGTYEQYF; CDR3 DNA: TGTGCCAGCAGTGGACAGGGGACCTACGAGCAGTACTTC
clone size: NA; J gene: TRBJ2-3; V gene: TRBV6-6; D gene: TRBD2; CDR3 protein: CASSYSGGRAADTQYF; CDR3 DNA: TGTGCCAGCAGTTACTCAGGCGGGAGGGCCGCAGATACGCAGTATTTT
clone size: NA; J gene: TRBJ1-2; V gene: TRBV28; D gene: NA; CDR3 protein: CASSLSPVGGYTF; CDR3 DNA: TGTGCCAGCAGTTTAAGTCCGGTCGGGGGCTACACCTTC
clone size: NA; J gene: TRBJ1-5; V gene: TRBV7-2; D gene: NA; CDR3 protein: CASSPEGQPQHF; CDR3 DNA: TGTGCCAGCAGCCCTGAGGGTCAGCCCCAGCATTTT
clone size: NA; J gene: TRBJ2-2; V gene: TRBV28; D gene: NA; CDR3 protein: CASSSGNTGELFF; CDR3 DNA: TGTGCCAGCAGTTCCGGGAACACCGGGGAGCTGTTTTTT
clone size: NA; J gene: TRBJ2-4; V gene: TRBV19; D gene: TRBD2; CDR3 protein: CASRGQGTSGRARNIQYF; CDR3 DNA: TGTGCCAGTAGGGGACAGGGAACTAGCGGGAGGGCCCGAAACATTCAGTACTTC
clone size: NA; J gene: TRBJ1-4; V gene: TRBV27; D gene: NA; CDR3 protein: CASSPRPLNEKLFF; CDR3 DNA: TGTGCCAGCAGTCCCAGGCCCCTTAATGAAAAACTGTTTTTT
clone size: NA; J gene: TRBJ2-3; V gene: TRBV7-2; D gene: TRBD2; CDR3 protein: CASSSREGLMRQYF; CDR3 DNA: TGTGCCAGCAGCTCACGGGAGGGTCTGATGAGGCAGTATTTT
clone size: NA; J gene: TRBJ2-5; V gene: TRBV14; D gene: TRBD2; CDR3 protein: CASSQWLLAGGETQYF; CDR3 DNA: TGTGCCAGCAGCCAATGGTTGCTAGCGGGTGGCGAGACCCAGTACTTC
clone size: NA; J gene: TRBJ2-3; V gene: TRBV5-1; D gene: TRBD1; CDR3 protein: CASSPPGQGADTQYF; CDR3 DNA: TGCGCCAGCAGCCCCCCTGGACAGGGTGCAGATACGCAGTATTTT
clone size: NA; J gene: TRBJ2-1; V gene: TRBV18; D gene: TRBD2; CDR3 protein: CASSRSSGGDNEQFF; CDR3 DNA: TGTGCCAGCTCACGGTCTAGCGGGGGCGACAATGAGCAGTTCTTC
clone size: NA; J gene: TRBJ2-5; V gene: TRBV12-2; D gene: NA; CDR3 protein: CASKLAGGYISKETQYF; CDR3 DNA: TGTGCAAGCAAACTAGCGGGGGGCTATATCTCTAAAGAGACCCAGTACTTC
clone size: NA; J gene: TRBJ2-1; V gene: TRBV2; D gene: NA; CDR3 protein: CASSDGGDRVFF; CDR3 DNA: TGTGCCAGCAGTGACGGGGGAGACAGGGTGTTCTTC
clone size: NA; J gene: TRBJ1-6; V gene: TRBV3-1/TRBV3-2; D gene: NA; CDR3 protein: CASSQEDPRALHF; CDR3 DNA: TGTGCCAGCAGCCAAGAAGACCCTCGGGCCCTCCACTTT
clone size: NA; J gene: TRBJ2-7; V gene: TRBV19; D gene: TRBD2; CDR3 protein: CASSASGSRAYEQYF; CDR3 DNA: TGTGCCAGTAGTGCTAGCGGGAGTAGGGCCTACGAGCAGTACTTC
clone size: few; J gene: TRBJ1-2; V gene: TRBV6-6; D gene: TRBD1; CDR3 protein: CASSFTGAPGYYGYTF; CDR3 DNA: TGTGCCAGCAGCTTCACAGGGGCCCCGGGATACTATGGCTACACCTTC
clone size: NA; J gene: TRBJ1-1; V gene: TRBV5-1; D gene: NA; CDR3 protein: CASSWGGLRGDTEAFF; CDR3 DNA: TGCGCCAGCAGCTGGGGGGGTCTCAGGGGCGACACTGAAGCTTTCTTT
clone size: few; J gene: TRBJ2-3; V gene: TRBV4-2; D gene: TRBD2; CDR3 protein: CASSQGLADTDTQCF; CDR3 DNA: TGTGCCAGCAGCCAAGGACTAGCGGACACAGATACGCAGTGTTTT
clone size: NA; J gene: TRBJ1-2; V gene: TRBV7-9; D gene: TRBD1; CDR3 protein: CASSLGQGQDGYTF; CDR3 DNA: TGTGCCAGCAGCTTGGGACAGGGTCAAGATGGCTACACCTTC
clone size: NA; J gene: TRBJ2-3; V gene: TRBV7-2; D gene: NA; CDR3 protein: CASSLGFSSTDTQYF; CDR3 DNA: TGTGCCAGCAGCTTAGGATTCAGTTCCACAGATACGCAGTATTTT
clone size: NA; J gene: TRBJ1-2; V gene: TRBV6-1; D gene: TRBD1; CDR3 protein: CASSEPGQGGGYTF; CDR3 DNA: TGTGCCAGCAGTGAACCGGGACAGGGTGGTGGCTACACCTTC
clone size: NA; J gene: TRBJ1-4; V gene: TRBV5-6; D gene: NA; CDR3 protein: CASSLGAGEKLFF; CDR3 DNA: TGTGCCAGCAGCTTGGGGGCGGGTGAAAAACTGTTTTTT
clone size: NA; J gene: TRBJ2-7; V gene: TRBV27; D gene: TRBD2; CDR3 protein: CASSSHLGQRTGLAVYEQYF; CDR3 DNA: TGTGCCAGCAGTTCCCACTTGGGACAGCGCACGGGACTAGCGGTTTACGAGCAGTACTTC
clone size: NA; J gene: TRBJ1-1; V gene: TRBV12-3/TRBV12-4; D gene: TRBD1; CDR3 protein: CASSRGQEAFF; CDR3 DNA: TGTGCCAGCAGTCGGGGACAGGAAGCTTTCTTT
clone size: NA; J gene: TRBJ1-4; V gene: TRBV27; D gene: NA; CDR3 protein: CASSFGGANEKLFF; CDR3 DNA: TGTGCCAGCAGTTTTGGGGGCGCTAACGAAAAACTGTTTTTT
clone size: NA; J gene: TRBJ1-6; V gene: TRBV6-5; D gene: TRBD1; CDR3 protein: CASSLTGTALHF; CDR3 DNA: TGTGCCAGCAGCTTAACCGGGACAGCCCTCCACTTT
clone size: once; J gene: TRBJ2-7; V gene: TRBV5-1; D gene: NA; CDR3 protein: CASGPTPSSSGNSYEQYF; CDR3 DNA: TGCGCCAGCGGACCAACCCCTTCTAGCAGCGGTAACTCCTACGAGCAGTACTTC
clone size: NA; J gene: TRBJ2-7; V gene: TRBV19; D gene: NA; CDR3 protein: CASSTGTEQYF; CDR3 DNA: TGTGCCAGTAGTACCGGGACAGAGCAGTACTTC
clone size: few; J gene: TRBJ2-7; V gene: TRBV6-2/TRBV6-3; D gene: TRBD1; CDR3 protein: CASSSGTGYWGYEQYF; CDR3 DNA: TGTGCCAGCAGTTCCGGGACAGGGTATTGGGGCTACGAGCAGTACTTC
clone size: NA; J gene: TRBJ1-2; V gene: TRBV6-1; D gene: NA; CDR3 protein: CASSVGRAINPGYGYTF; CDR3 DNA: TGTGCCAGCAGTGTGGGCAGGGCGATCAATCCAGGCTATGGCTACACCTTC
clone size: NA; J gene: TRBJ1-3; V gene: TRBV6-4; D gene: TRBD1; CDR3 protein: CASSEDRRNTIYF; CDR3 DNA: TGTGCCAGCAGCGAGGACAGGAGGAACACCATATATTTT
clone size: NA; J gene: TRBJ1-6; V gene: TRBV19; D gene: NA; CDR3 protein: CASRIPGKDNFPLHF; CDR3 DNA: TGTGCCAGTAGGATTCCTGGAAAAGACAATTTTCCCCTCCACTTT
clone size: NA; J gene: TRBJ1-5; V gene: TRBV3-1/TRBV3-2; D gene: TRBD1; CDR3 protein: CASSLGQGVGGQPQHF; CDR3 DNA: TGTGCCAGCAGCCTCGGACAGGGGGTGGGGGGTCAGCCCCAGCATTTT
clone size: NA; J gene: TRBJ1-4; V gene: TRBV4-1; D gene: NA; CDR3 protein: CASSQAGRGEKLFF; CDR3 DNA: TGCGCCAGCAGCCAGGCGGGCCGCGGGGAAAAACTGTTTTTT
clone size: NA; J gene: TRBJ2-7; V gene: TRBV19; D gene: TRBD2; CDR3 protein: CASSIERTSGYEQYF; CDR3 DNA: TGTGCCAGTAGTATTGAAAGGACTAGCGGCTACGAGCAGTACTTC
clone size: NA; J gene: TRBJ1-2; V gene: TRBV11-2; D gene: TRBD1; CDR3 protein: CASSPDRGRGYTF; CDR3 DNA: TGTGCCAGCAGCCCCGACAGGGGGCGAGGCTACACCTTC
clone size: NA; J gene: TRBJ2-1; V gene: TRBV19; D gene: TRBD1; CDR3 protein: CASSSGTGGLNEQFF; CDR3 DNA: TGTGCCAGTAGTTCCGGGACAGGGGGGCTTAATGAGCAGTTCTTC
clone size: NA; J gene: TRBJ2-7; V gene: TRBV5-1; D gene: TRBD2; CDR3 protein: CASSQTSGSSYEQYF; CDR3 DNA: TGCGCCAGCAGCCAGACTAGCGGGAGTTCCTACGAGCAGTACTTC
clone size: NA; J gene: TRBJ1-1; V gene: TRBV27; D gene: TRBD1; CDR3 protein: CASSLRGLGTEAFF; CDR3 DNA: TGTGCCAGCAGTTTAAGGGGGCTGGGCACTGAAGCTTTCTTT
clone size: NA; J gene: TRBJ1-6; V gene: TRBV6-6; D gene: TRBD1; CDR3 protein: CASTLQGENSPLHF; CDR3 DNA: TGTGCCAGCACCCTCCAGGGGGAGAATTCACCCCTCCACTTT
clone size: NA; J gene: TRBJ1-2; V gene: TRBV4-1; D gene: NA; CDR3 protein: CASSQAEGGHGYTF; CDR3 DNA: TGCGCCAGCAGCCAAGCGGAGGGAGGTCATGGCTACACCTTC
clone size: NA; J gene: TRBJ1-1; V gene: TRBV19; D gene: TRBD1; CDR3 protein: CASTLIGDSRAFF; CDR3 DNA: TGTGCCAGTACTCTCATCGGGGACAGCAGAGCTTTCTTT
clone size: NA; J gene: TRBJ1-2; V gene: TRBV19; D gene: NA; CDR3 protein: CASTRDRREENYGYTF; CDR3 DNA: TGTGCCAGTACCCGAGATCGGAGGGAGGAGAACTATGGCTACACCTTC
clone size: NA; J gene: TRBJ2-3; V gene: TRBV7-3; D gene: NA; CDR3 protein: CASSRIGSRGSFTDTQYF; CDR3 DNA: TGTGCCAGCAGCCGTATCGGGTCTCGGGGGAGCTTCACAGATACGCAGTATTTT
clone size: NA; J gene: TRBJ2-7; V gene: TRBV10-1; D gene: NA; CDR3 protein: CASRQTGRSYEQYF; CDR3 DNA: TGCGCCAGCAGACAGACAGGGAGGTCCTACGAGCAGTACTTC
clone size: NA; J gene: TRBJ1-2; V gene: TRBV12-3/TRBV12-4; D gene: NA; CDR3 protein: CASSLAGDMVYTF; CDR3 DNA: TGTGCCAGCAGTTTAGCTGGGGACATGGTCTACACCTTC
clone size: NA; J gene: TRBJ1-2; V gene: TRBV5-1; D gene: NA; CDR3 protein: CASSLDLLGATGGYTF; CDR3 DNA: TGCGCCAGCAGCTTGGATCTTCTGGGGGCTACTGGCGGCTACACCTTC
clone size: NA; J gene: TRBJ1-2; V gene: TRBV2; D gene: TRBD1; CDR3 protein: CASSLTGGSGYTF; CDR3 DNA: TGTGCCAGCAGTCTGACAGGGGGGAGCGGCTACACCTTC
clone size: NA; J gene: TRBJ2-5; V gene: TRBV3-1/TRBV3-2; D gene: NA; CDR3 protein: CASSLQGGSTKTQYF; CDR3 DNA: TGTGCCAGCAGCCTCCAGGGTGGTAGCACGAAGACCCAGTACTTC
clone size: NA; J gene: TRBJ2-1; V gene: TRBV9; D gene: TRBD2; CDR3 protein: CASSRGEGSYNEQFF; CDR3 DNA: TGTGCCAGCAGCCGTGGGGAGGGCTCCTACAATGAGCAGTTCTTC